These 20 T cell receptor beta chains were sequenced from one sample in a study of control samples from healthy donors and cancer patients. The repertoire was sequenced with immunoSEQ multiplex PCR; TCRdb's copy has only in-frame clones and lacks some. The ten top clones account for roughly 2%, within a sample of fewer than 200,000 clones. Specimen: blood. The receptors stem from a woman younger than 45 in good health.

This chain connects TRBV5-1 to TRBJ1-2, with TRBD1 identical over 7 bases. The CDR3 sequence is 15 residues long. J gave up 8 bases and V 4 bases, and 14 bases lay outside the gene matches. Germline V lookup: CDR1 SGHRS, CDR2 YFSETQ. This CDR3 reads CASSPNPPSGGGYTF. The CDR3 DNA sequence: TGCGCCAGCAGCCCTAACCCCCCATCAGGGGGAGGCTACACCTTC. Complete variable domain (other parts from reference TRBV5-1 and TRBJ1-2): KAGVTQTPRYLIKTRGQQVTLSCSPISGHRSVSWYQQTPGQGLQFLFEYFSETQRNKGNFPGRFSGRQFSNSRSEMNVSTLELGDSALYLCASSPNPPSGGGYTFGSGTRLTVV.

The chain uses TRBV5-1 and TRBJ2-3; D gene ambiguous. Germline V CDR1 and CDR2: SGHRS, YFSETQ. CDR3 length: 13 amino acids. The V end lost 0 bases, the J end lost 6 bases, and 8 bases lay between the germline ends. DNA for the CDR3: TGCGCCAGCAGCTTGGACCAAAGGGATACGCAGTATTTT. Amino acid sequence: CASSLDQRDTQYF.

The CDR3 protein is CASSDKGTNTGELFF. The CDR3 nucleotides read TGTGCCAGCAGTGATAAGGGGACGAACACCGGGGAGCTGTTTTTT. The chain employs TRBV2 and TRBJ2-2; D might be TRBD1 (5 bases). V was pared by 3 bases and J by 0 bases, with 8 bases between. Germline CDR1 SNHLY, CDR2 FYNNEI. This CDR3 spans 15 amino acids.

The chain carries TRBV27 and TRBJ2-7; possibly TRBD1 for D (6 bases). V shed 5 bases and J shed 5 bases, with 13 bases lying between them. CDR1 is MNHEY and CDR2 is SMNVEV in the germline V gene (reference sequence). The CDR3 extends over 13 amino acids. The CDR3 DNA sequence: TGTGCCAGCAGTCCCCACAGGGTCCACGAGCAGTACTTC. It translates to CASSPHRVHEQYF.

The rearrangement uses TRBV7-6 and TRBJ2-5, with 9 bases fitting TRBD2. With V trimmed by 1 base and J by 6 bases, 9 bases remained unmatched. Germline V gene data show CDR1 as SGHVS and CDR2 as FNYEAQ. This CDR3 is 16 amino acids long. In nucleotides, the CDR3 is TGTGCCAGCAGCTTAGTTACGACTAGCGGTAGGCAGACCCAGTACTTC. Translating gives CASSLVTTSGRQTQYF.

The V and J genes are TRBV28 and TRBJ2-5, with D possibly matching TRBD1 (6 bases). Germline CDR1 is MDHEN and CDR2 is SYDVKM. The V gene lost 8 bases and the J gene lost 2 bases, with 9 bases spanning the gap. The CDR3 consists of 12 residues. CDR3 nucleotides: TGTGCCAGCGGGGGCCGGCAAGAGACCCAGTACTTC. Its translation is CASGGRQETQYF.

V usage is TRBV13 and J usage is TRBJ2-4, with 14 bases matching TRBD2. V lost 5 bases and J lost 5; bases outside the gene matches: 5. CDR3 length: 16 residues. Per the germline V gene, CDR1 is PRHDT and CDR2 is FYEKMQ (reference sequence). CDR3 DNA sequence: TGTGCCAGCAGCCCTCTGGGACTAGCGGGGGAAAACATTCAGTACTTC. This sequence encodes CASSPLGLAGENIQYF.

The V and J genes are TRBV11-1 and TRBJ2-2; the D is unclear. V was shortened by 2 bases and J by 4 bases, with 11 bases between the two germline ends. The CDR3 is 15 amino acids. The germline CDR1 and CDR2 sequences are SGHAT and FQDESV (reference sequence). CDR3 in amino acids: CASSLPVTGTGELFF. The CDR3 DNA reads as TGTGCCAGCAGCTTACCAGTGACGGGCACCGGGGAGCTGTTTTTT.

The V call is TRBV7-9, the J call TRBJ2-6; D call uncertain. Germline V gene data show CDR1 as SEHNR and CDR2 as FQNEAQ (reference sequence). This CDR3 contains 15 residues. Trimming removed 2 bases at V and 1 base at J, with 6 bases between. CDR3 DNA: TGTGCCAGCAGCTTAACCCGGTCTGGGGCCAACGTCCTGACTTTC. Its protein is CASSLTRSGANVLTF.

The V gene is TRBV4-3, the J gene TRBJ2-4; tentatively, D is TRBD2 (6 bases). Trimming left V 1 base short and J 1 base short, with 14 bases between. CDR1 and CDR2 from the germline V gene are LGHNA and YSLEER. This CDR3 has 17 amino acids. This CDR3 reads CASSQVVGSGAKNIQYF. The CDR3 DNA follows: TGCGCCAGCAGCCAAGTTGTGGGGAGCGGGGCCAAAAACATTCAGTACTTC.

The chain recombines TRBV2 with TRBJ1-5, with D perhaps TRBD1 (5 bases). V gave up 6 bases and J gave up 3 bases, with 9 bases separating them. Germline assignment: CDR1 SNHLY and CDR2 FYNNEI. The CDR3 has 13 residues. The CDR3 bases are TGTGCCAGCAGCGAACAGGCCAATCAGCCCCAGCATTTT. Protein sequence: CASSEQANQPQHF.

This chain uses TRBV9 with TRBJ2-7, with D uncertain. Between the trimmed V and J ends, which lost 0 bases and 3 bases, there was a span of 7 bases. The CDR3 consists of 13 residues. Germline V CDR1 and CDR2: SGDLS, YYNGEE. The CDR3 spells CASSVAEYYEQYF. The CDR3 DNA sequence: TGTGCCAGCAGCGTAGCGGAATACTACGAGCAGTACTTC.

The rearrangement links TRBV7-8 to TRBJ1-5; D is unresolved. There are 15 residues in the CDR3. V was clipped by 7 bases and J by 7 bases, with 20 bases between them. CDR1 and CDR2 (germline): SGHVS, FQNEAQ. DNA for the CDR3: TGTGCCAGCACCCCTAGAAGGGCTCTGGGGCAGCCCCAGCATTTT. The encoded protein is CASTPRRALGQPQHF.

The chain links TRBV2 to TRBJ1-6; D is unresolved. V gave up 3 bases and J gave up 6 bases, with 12 bases separating them. This CDR3 has 15 residues. The germline gives CDR1 SNHLY, CDR2 FYNNEI. CDR3 loop: CASSELSTFNSPLHF. As DNA, the CDR3 is TGTGCCAGCAGTGAGCTGTCGACCTTTAATTCACCCCTCCACTTT. The full variable domain, with the rest looked up from reference TRBV2 and TRBJ1-6, is EPEVTQTPSHQVTQMGQEVILRCVPISNHLYFYWYRQILGQKVEFLVSFYNNEISEKSEIFDDQFSVERPDGSNFTLKIRSTKLEDSAMYFCASSELSTFNSPLHFGNGTRLTVT.

The rearrangement uses TRBV5-1 and TRBJ1-4; unclear D gene. Trimming left V 4 bases short and J 2 bases short, with 12 bases between. This CDR3 has 15 amino acids. Germline CDR1 reads SGHRS; CDR2 reads YFSETQ. For the CDR3, the DNA is TGCGCCAGCAGCGTCGGACGGTGGACTAATGAAAAACTGTTTTTT. As protein: CASSVGRWTNEKLFF.

The chain combines TRBV27 with TRBJ2-7; D is uncertain. Trimming took off 5 bases at V and 2 bases at J, with 16 bases between the two ends. The V gene's germline CDR1 is MNHEY and CDR2 SMNVEV (reference sequence). The CDR3 covers 15 residues. The CDR3: CASSLLPGNPYEQYF. CDR3 sequence (DNA): TGTGCCAGCAGTCTCCTTCCAGGCAACCCCTACGAGCAGTACTTC.

The V and J genes are TRBV18 and TRBJ1-2, with 8 bases that match TRBD1. This CDR3 comprises 15 residues. Trimming at V came to 3 bases and at J to 1 base, leaving 4 bases not matched to a gene. Looked up from germline, CDR1 is KGHSH and CDR2 is LQKENI. This CDR3 reads CASSPMTGDNYGYTF. CDR3 nucleotides: TGTGCCAGCTCACCCATGACAGGGGATAACTATGGCTACACCTTC.

The chain couples TRBV15 to TRBJ1-1; 7 bases are shared with TRBD1. V shed 5 bases, J shed 6 bases, and the junction held 9 bases outside the gene matches. This CDR3 contains 14 residues. CDR1 and CDR2 from the germline V gene are LNHNV and YYDKDF (reference sequence). The CDR3 here is CATSLQTGSPEAFF. The DNA for the CDR3 is TGTGCCACCAGCCTCCAGACAGGGAGCCCTGAAGCTTTCTTT.

J is TRBJ1-2 and V is TRBV9; 8 bases align to TRBD1. Germline V gene data show CDR1 as SGDLS and CDR2 as YYNGEE. This CDR3 contains 14 residues. J gave up 2 bases and V 7 bases, and 7 bases lay outside the gene matches. Here the CDR3 DNA reads TGTGCCAGCGGCAACCAGGGGGCGAACTATGGCTACACCTTC. This gives the protein CASGNQGANYGYTF.

This rearrangement joins TRBV29-1 to TRBJ2-5; no reliable D call. This CDR3 region has 10 residues. V was shortened by 7 bases and J by 7 bases, with 10 bases between the two germline ends. Germline-derived CDR1 and CDR2 are SQVTM and ANQGSEA. The CDR3 coding sequence is TGCAGCGCCCTAGGCGGGACCCAGTACTTC. This gives the protein CSALGGTQYF.